This T cell receptor beta chain comes out of a study of T cell repertoires in cytomegalovirus infection. Study context: The public TCR beta signatures pointed to both CMV infection and matching HLA type.

The germline CDR1 and CDR2 sequences are MDHEN and SYDVKM. V was trimmed by 6 bases and J by 2 bases, leaving 8 bases between them. This CDR3 has 13 amino acids. General study findings and limits: Clonotype analysis showed dominance of the ex vivo response by HLA-C-restricted CMV-specific TCR beta clonotypes. Cumulative frequency (of public TCR beta family members) identified carriers of CMV plus the relevant HLA.

TCRdb re-called the reads through MiXCR, storing one row per CDR3 protein. The data contain 150,000 to 200,000 distinct CDR3 sequences, approximately 15% of them singletons. This clonotype was observed at least ten times. The antigen is undetermined. The rearrangement joins TRBV28 to TRBJ2-1; D possibly corresponds to TRBD2 (6 bases). Material for sequencing was PBMCs. The source of this sequence is a human donor in good health (CMV status not recorded). Some clones in this sample may be carry-over from other donors' samples. The CDR3 DNA reads TGTGCCAGCAGGGGGGGAACCTACAATGAGCAGTTCTTC. Amino acids: CASRGGTYNEQFF.